This TCR beta chain is from a study of T cell responses to AZD1222 COVID-19 vaccine. Turning to the study itself: Doses given second, at about 4 or about 12 weeks, were pooled.

Study conclusions and caveats: A mostly white British donor set with more females was recruited, and clonal diversity was possibly underestimated. Every sample of the repertoires postdated the peak T cell response.

Deletions cut 4 bases from V and 2 bases from J, with 12 bases between. The CDR3 runs to 15 residues. Germline CDR1 and CDR2: MGHRA and YSYEKL. The repertoire was sequenced with immunoSEQ multiplex PCR; TCRdb's copy has only in-frame clones and lacks some. The repertoire includes under 200,000 clones, about 90% of them detected once, and over 1.5% sits in the top ten. To note about this clone: Its antigen is not identified.

This chain links TRBV4-1 with TRBJ1-5, with no clear D. The material was peripheral blood, obtained on day 0 of AZD1222 vaccination. The TCR sequence derives from an adult in good health. The CDR3 coding sequence is TGCGCCAGCAGCCCCTTAGAACACCGCAATCAGCCCCAGCATTTT. Protein: CASSPLEHRNQPQHF.